The 18 T cell receptor beta chains presented below share a single source sample, sequenced in a study of blood T cell repertoires in COVID-19. Profiled with immunoSEQ multiplex PCR; TCRdb holds only in-frame clones, not every one. Among roughly 500,000 clones listed, roughly 90% were seen once. Specimen: PBMCs or T cells enriched from blood (not recorded which). The receptors originated from a woman aged 40 to 50 who had recovered from COVID-19.

For the CDR3, the DNA is TGTGCCAGCAGTGAAAGGACTAGCGGGAGTCGCTACGAGCAGTACTTC. Translated: CASSERTSGSRYEQYF. The rearrangement links TRBV2 to TRBJ2-7; 13 nucleotides line up with TRBD2. V lost 2 bases, J lost 3 bases, and 4 bases stayed unmatched. The CDR3 spans 16 residues. Germline V gene data show CDR1 as SNHLY and CDR2 as FYNNEI.

This clone was picked up one time. The chain carries TRBV4-3 and TRBJ1-1; D not certain. V was clipped by 1 base and J by 1 base, with 10 bases between them. The CDR3 loop spans 15 amino acids. Germline CDR1 reads LGHNA; CDR2 reads YSLEER. CDR3 coding DNA: TGCGCCAGCAGCCAAGCGGGGTGGGAGAACACTGAAGCTTTCTTT. Translation: CASSQAGWENTEAFF.

J is TRBJ2-7 and V is TRBV6-1; D unresolved. V was cut by 2 bases and J by 3 bases, with 11 bases left in between. The CDR3 has 14 residues. The germline CDR1 and CDR2 sequences are MNHNS and SASEGT. The CDR3 reads CASSEMVAVYEQYF. CDR3 DNA sequence: TGTGCCAGCAGTGAAATGGTTGCAGTCTACGAGCAGTACTTC.

The chain combines TRBV25-1 with TRBJ1-3; 7 nucleotides agree with TRBD1. V trimming: 6 bases; J trimming: 2 bases; junction bases outside the gene matches: 7. Germline CDR1 MGHDK, CDR2 SYGVNS. CDR3 size: 15 residues. CDR3 nucleotide sequence: TGTGCCAGCAGCGAACAAGGGGGCCCTGGAAACACCATATATTTT. Amino acid sequence: CASSEQGGPGNTIYF.

The chain carries TRBV3-1 (or the pseudogene TRBV3-2) and TRBJ2-1, with TRBD2 identical over 9 bases. This CDR3 has 14 residues. Germline CDR1 LGHDT, CDR2 YNNKEL (reference sequence). With V trimmed by 3 bases and J by 7 bases, 4 bases remained unmatched. The CDR3 coding sequence is TGTGCCAGCAGCCAGCTAGCGGGATATAATGAGCAGTTCTTC. Translated, it gives CASSQLAGYNEQFF.

CDR3 in DNA: TGCGCCAGCAGCCAAGATATGGGGCGCGGTTACGAGCAGTACTTC. Its protein is CASSQDMGRGYEQYF. The gene calls are TRBV4-3 and TRBJ2-7, with a possible D match to TRBD1 (5 bases). V lost 0 bases and J 4 bases, leaving 13 bases between the germline ends. Germline values: CDR1 LGHNA, CDR2 YSLEER. There are 15 residues in the CDR3.

The rearrangement joins TRBV3-1 (or the pseudogene TRBV3-2) to TRBJ1-2; D gene uncertain. Trimming shortened V by 0 bases and J by 3 bases, and 17 bases separated the two germline ends. This CDR3 contains 17 residues. The germline CDR1 and CDR2 sequences are LGHDT and YNNKEL (reference sequence). CDR3 amino acids: CASSQDVYGGADYGYTF. CDR3 DNA: TGTGCCAGCAGCCAAGATGTATATGGAGGCGCGGACTATGGCTACACCTTC.

The rearrangement uses TRBV11-3 and TRBJ1-1; 7 nucleotides line up with TRBD1. Germline CDR1 SGHNT, CDR2 YENEEA. V gave up 5 bases and J gave up 11 bases; unmatched junction bases: 8. This CDR3 contains 12 residues. The CDR3 loop is CASSRSQGWAFF. The CDR3 bases are TGTGCCAGCAGCCGATCACAGGGGTGGGCTTTCTTT.

The rearrangement joins TRBV4-3 to TRBJ2-5; 8 bases are a match to TRBD1. V gave up 5 bases and J gave up 4 bases; unmatched junction bases: 6. The germline V gene has CDR1 LGHNA and CDR2 YSLEER. The CDR3 length is 14 residues. In DNA, the CDR3 is TGCGCCAGCAGCACACGGACAGGGAGAGAGACCCAGTACTTC. Amino acids: CASSTRTGRETQYF.

This clone was counted a few times. V and J are TRBV6-2 or TRBV6-3 and TRBJ2-7; 9 bases align to TRBD2. Germline values: CDR1 MNHEY, CDR2 SVGEGT. Trimming took 3 bases from V and 0 from J; bases not matched to a gene: 6. This CDR3 has 16 amino acids. The CDR3 DNA follows: TGTGCCAGCAGTTATCTAGCGGGAACAAGCTCCTACGAGCAGTACTTC. This sequence encodes CASSYLAGTSSYEQYF.

The rearrangement links TRBV27 to TRBJ2-7, with D possibly matching TRBD1 (5 bases). The CDR3 contains 12 residues. V dropped 6 bases and J dropped 6 bases, with 12 bases sitting between them. The V gene's germline CDR1 is MNHEY and CDR2 SMNVEV (reference sequence). This chain's CDR3 is CASRSTVAEQYF. CDR3 nucleotides: TGTGCCAGCAGGTCGACAGTTGCCGAGCAGTACTTC.

V usage is TRBV15 and J usage is TRBJ1-2; TRBD1 is a possible D gene (5 bases). From germline, CDR1 is LNHNV and CDR2 YYDKDF (reference sequence). Between the trimmed V and J ends, which lost 1 base and 2 bases, there was a span of 11 bases. CDR3 length: 15 amino acids. CDR3 bases: TGTGCCACCAGCAGAGTCCAGGGAGGCAACTATGGCTACACCTTC. Translated: CATSRVQGGNYGYTF.

The CDR3 coding sequence is TGCGCCAGCAGAAAACAGGGCGTCGGGAACACTGAAGCTTTCTTT. Its translation: CASRKQGVGNTEAFF. The gene calls are TRBV5-1 and TRBJ1-1; weak D call: TRBD1 (6 bases). V lost 5 bases and J lost 1, with 15 bases in between. Germline CDR1 SGHRS, CDR2 YFSETQ. The CDR3 totals 15 residues.

The chain carries TRBV10-2 and TRBJ2-3; TRBD2 agrees at 9 bases. The CDR3 extends over 14 amino acids. CDR1 WSHSY and CDR2 SAAADI come from the germline V gene. Germline trimming cut 4 bases from V and 6 bases from J; bases unmatched to any gene: 5. This chain's CDR3 is CASSAGTSPDTQYF. The CDR3 DNA follows: TGCGCCAGCAGTGCCGGGACTAGCCCGGATACGCAGTATTTT.

The chain uses TRBV19 and TRBJ1-3, with D uncertain. The V gene's germline CDR1 is LNHDA and CDR2 SQIVND (reference sequence). V shed 10 bases and J shed 4 bases, with 20 bases lying between them. The CDR3 loop spans 15 amino acids. The CDR3 DNA reads as TGTGCCACCCAACGGAGCGAATTTTTAGGAAACACCATATATTTT. Translated: CATQRSEFLGNTIYF.

The chain links TRBV11-3 to TRBJ2-7; the match to TRBD1 covers 8 bases. The V gene's germline CDR1 is SGHNT and CDR2 YENEEA. CDR3 size: 15 residues. V lost 0 bases to trimming and J lost 6 bases; unmatched junction nucleotides: 7. The CDR3 DNA reads as TGTGCCAGCAGCTTAGATCAACACGGACAGGGCGAGCAGTACTTC. It yields the protein CASSLDQHGQGEQYF.

The J gene is TRBJ1-2, the V gene TRBV3-1 (or the pseudogene TRBV3-2); D is ambiguous. Trimming removed 1 base at V and 2 bases at J, with 5 bases between. The CDR3 is made up of 13 amino acids. CDR1 LGHDT and CDR2 YNNKEL come from the germline V gene (reference sequence). The CDR3 is CASSQAGNYGYTF. DNA of the CDR3: TGTGCCAGCAGCCAAGCCGGGAACTATGGCTACACCTTC.

This chain connects TRBV6-5 to TRBJ1-1; weak D call: TRBD1 (5 bases). Per germline, CDR1 MNHEY and CDR2 SVGAGI. V lost 5 bases and J lost 1, with 5 bases in between. CDR3 length: 12 amino acids. CDR3 in amino acids: CASSQGNTEAFF. Here the CDR3 DNA reads TGTGCCAGCAGTCAGGGGAACACTGAAGCTTTCTTT.